Each of the 22 T cell receptor beta chains below was sequenced from the same sample in a study of radiation and T cells in renal cell carcinoma. Libraries were prepared by immunoSEQ multiplex PCR; TCRdb keeps only in-frame clonotypes and omits some of them. The sample lists about 130,000 clones, roughly four fifths seen once, with around 6.1% in the top ten. Noted time point: blood 2 weeks post-SBRT. Treatment reported: 15 Gy SBRT to primary tumor, nephrectomy 4 weeks later. Sequenced material: blood, taken from a patient whose treatment included radiotherapy and nephrectomy. These receptors all stem from a man between 50 and 59 years old with renal cell carcinoma.

This clone was observed a handful of times. V usage is TRBV5-4 and J usage is TRBJ2-4, with D perhaps TRBD1 (7 bases). The germline CDR1 and CDR2 sequences are SGHNT and YYREEE (reference sequence). The CDR3 consists of 15 residues. The V end lost 4 bases, the J end lost 1 base, and 12 bases lay between the germline ends. CDR3 sequence (DNA): TGTGCCAGCAGCCAGGGGGGTTTCGCCAAAAACATTCAGTACTTC. Amino acids: CASSQGGFAKNIQYF.

The genes are TRBV6-5 and TRBJ2-3, with D possibly being TRBD1 (5 bases). This CDR3 contains 14 residues. Trimming took off 2 bases at V and 10 bases at J, with 16 bases between the two ends. The germline gives CDR1 MNHEY, CDR2 SVGAGI. This CDR3 reads CASSYDSARVAQYF. CDR3 nucleotide sequence: TGTGCCAGCAGTTACGACAGCGCCCGGGTGGCGCAGTATTTT.

About this clone itself: Other DNA sequences within the sample encode an identical CDR3. The chain carries TRBV30 and TRBJ1-3; D call uncertain. This CDR3 is 12 amino acids long. With 3 bases removed from V and 4 bases from J, the gap between germline ends came to 7 bases. CDR1 GTSNPN and CDR2 SVGIG come from the germline V gene (reference sequence). CDR3 amino acids: CAWRGSGNTIYF. CDR3 DNA sequence: TGTGCCTGGAGGGGTTCAGGAAACACCATATATTTT. Complete variable domain (other parts from reference TRBV30 and TRBJ1-3): SQTIHQWPATLVQPVGSPLSLECTVEGTSNPNLYWYRQAAGRGLQLLFYSVGIGQISSEVPQNLSASRPQDRQFILSSKKLLLSDSGFYLCAWRGSGNTIYFGEGSWLTVV.

This clone was seen once. This chain links TRBV2 with TRBJ2-6; maybe TRBD2 (6 bases). Germline V CDR1 and CDR2: SNHLY, FYNNEI. The CDR3 sequence is 16 residues long. Deletions cut 0 bases from V and 0 bases from J, with 6 bases between. The CDR3 here is CASSEARGSGANVLTF. Written as DNA, the CDR3 is TGTGCCAGCAGTGAAGCGCGGGGCTCTGGGGCCAACGTCCTGACTTTC.

The chain is built from TRBV30 and TRBJ1-5; TRBD1 might be the D (6 bases). Trimming left V 2 bases short and J 4 bases short, with 18 bases between. CDR3 length equals 16 residues. Germline-derived CDR1 and CDR2 are GTSNPN and SVGIG (reference sequence). As DNA, the CDR3 is TGTGCCTGGAGTCGAGCGGAACAGGGCAGGAATCAGCCCCAGCATTTT. As protein: CAWSRAEQGRNQPQHF.

V usage is TRBV11-2 and J usage is TRBJ2-7; D is perhaps TRBD1 (6 bases). V was clipped by 4 bases and J by 3 bases, with 19 bases between them. The CDR3 is 16 amino acids. Germline V gives CDR1 SGHAT, CDR2 FQNNGV. CDR3 coding DNA: TGTGCCAGCAGCTCGTACAGGGCCAAAAATAACTACGAGCAGTACTTC. Protein product: CASSSYRAKNNYEQYF.

V and J are TRBV2 and TRBJ2-2; 7 bases agree with TRBD2. From germline, CDR1 is SNHLY and CDR2 FYNNEI. This CDR3 spans 15 amino acids. The ends lost 8 bases at V and 6 bases at J; junction bases unmatched: 12. In nucleotides, the CDR3 is TGTGCCAGCCTGACCCAGGGAGGGGCGGCCGGGGAGCTGTTTTTT. It is translated as CASLTQGGAAGELFF.

The V gene is TRBV30, the J gene TRBJ1-2, with D hard to call. CDR3 length: 13 amino acids. The germline gives CDR1 GTSNPN, CDR2 SVGIG (reference sequence). Trimming took 2 bases from V and 0 from J, leaving 7 bases between them. The CDR3 is CAWSNGSNYGYTF. The CDR3 region has the DNA TGTGCCTGGAGTAACGGTTCTAACTATGGCTACACCTTC.

This clone was found once. The chain employs TRBV11-3 and TRBJ1-1; no firm D call. Trimming removed 5 bases at V and 0 bases at J, with 7 bases between. Germline lookup yields CDR1 SGHNT and CDR2 YENEEA. This CDR3 region has 13 residues. CDR3 DNA: TGTGCCAGCAGCCGTGGATTGAACACTGAAGCTTTCTTT. Amino acids: CASSRGLNTEAFF.

V gene TRBV30 combines with J gene TRBJ2-7; 11 bases match TRBD1. Germline CDR1 reads GTSNPN; CDR2 reads SVGIG (reference sequence). The CDR3 loop spans 14 amino acids. With 2 bases clipped from V and 4 bases from J, the junction kept 4 bases outside the gene matches. The CDR3 here is CAWSTRDRGYEQYF. CDR3 coding DNA: TGTGCCTGGAGTACCCGGGACAGGGGGTACGAGCAGTACTTC.

The sample holds one count of this clone. The rearrangement joins TRBV30 to TRBJ2-1, with D possibly being TRBD2 (6 bases). Germline loops: CDR1 GTSNPN, CDR2 SVGIG (reference sequence). Trimming stripped 5 bases from V and 4 bases from J, with 9 bases between. This CDR3 is built from 12 residues. The CDR3 DNA reads TGTGCCTGGGGACTATCTTACAATGAGCAGTTCTTC. This encodes CAWGLSYNEQFF.

The chain is built from TRBV5-1 and TRBJ2-5, with D hard to call. CDR3 size: 12 residues. Germline CDR1 and CDR2: SGHRS and YFSETQ. The ends were cut back, 4 bases at V and 5 bases at J, with 9 bases in the middle. In DNA, the CDR3 is TGCGCCAGCAGCACCGAAGGGGAGACCCAGTACTTC. This codes for CASSTEGETQYF.

The chain combines TRBV6-5 with TRBJ2-3, with 10 bases lining up with TRBD2. Trimming cost V 8 bases and J 5 bases; bases outside gene matches: 10. This CDR3 has 15 residues. Per the germline V gene, CDR1 is MNHEY and CDR2 is SVGAGI. The CDR3, as DNA: TGTGCCAGCTCGTGGAGCGGGGGGGCCGTAGATACGCAGTATTTT. Translation gives CASSWSGGAVDTQYF.

This clone was seen a handful of times. This chain uses TRBV19 with TRBJ1-5; D call uncertain. The CDR3 length is 10 residues. The germline CDR1 and CDR2 sequences are LNHDA and SQIVND (reference sequence). Trimming removed 8 bases at V and 7 bases at J, with 6 bases between. DNA of the CDR3: TGTGCCAGTGGGTTACAGCCCCAGCATTTT. Amino acid sequence: CASGLQPQHF.

The chain combines TRBV11-3 with TRBJ2-7; D may match TRBD1 or TRBD2 (5 bases each). Between the trimmed V and J ends, which lost 1 base and 4 bases, there was a span of 17 bases. The germline V gene encodes CDR1 SGHNT and CDR2 YENEEA. The CDR3 runs 16 residues. The CDR3 is CASSLGTGPNTYEQYF. As DNA, the CDR3 is TGTGCCAGCAGCTTAGGTACGGGACCGAACACATACGAGCAGTACTTC.

The V and J genes are TRBV9 and TRBJ1-4, with TRBD1 as a possible D gene (5 bases). Deletions cut 0 bases from V and 7 bases from J, with 13 bases between. The CDR3 extends over 15 amino acids. CDR1 and CDR2 from the germline V gene are SGDLS and YYNGEE. The CDR3 loop reads CASSVGQPGSEKLFF. CDR3 sequence (DNA): TGTGCCAGCAGCGTAGGACAGCCAGGGTCTGAAAAACTGTTTTTT. Complete variable domain (other parts from reference TRBV9 and TRBJ1-4): DSGVTQTPKHLITATGQRVTLRCSPRSGDLSVYWYQQSLDQGLQFLIQYYNGEERAKGNILERFSAQQFPDLHSELNLSSLELGDSALYFCASSVGQPGSEKLFFGSGTQLSVL.

The chain's CDR3 is CASSFFPETQYF. CDR3 sequence (DNA): TGTGCCAGCAGCTTCTTTCCAGAGACCCAGTACTTC. The chain is built from TRBV11-2 and TRBJ2-5; the D is unclear. With 3 bases removed from V and 4 bases from J, the gap between germline ends came to 6 bases. Germline V lookup: CDR1 SGHAT, CDR2 FQNNGV. The CDR3 covers 12 residues.

The chain has TRBV18 and TRBJ2-7, with D possibly matching TRBD1 (5 bases). CDR3 length: 14 amino acids. Trimming shortened V by 2 bases and J by 3 bases, and 11 bases separated the two germline ends. Germline CDR1 reads KGHSH; CDR2 reads LQKENI. Here the CDR3 reads CASSPRGSFYEQYF. The CDR3 DNA reads as TGTGCCAGCTCACCAAGGGGATCTTTCTACGAGCAGTACTTC.

This clone has only one observation. The CDR3 loop reads CASSPQPNTDTQYF. CDR3 in DNA: TGTGCCAGCTCACCCCAGCCGAACACAGATACGCAGTATTTT. V usage is TRBV18 and J usage is TRBJ2-3; the D is unclear. The CDR3 loop spans 14 amino acids. CDR1 and CDR2 from the germline V gene are KGHSH and LQKENI. Trimming removed 3 bases from V and 2 bases from J, with 9 bases in between.

The J gene is TRBJ2-7, the V gene TRBV27; D is uncertain. Germline V gene sequence: CDR1 MNHEY, CDR2 SMNVEV (reference sequence). The length of the CDR3 is 13 residues. Trimming took off 5 bases at V and 2 bases at J, with 10 bases between the two ends. This CDR3 is CASSLRLAYEQYF. As DNA, the CDR3 is TGTGCCAGCAGTCTTCGACTTGCCTACGAGCAGTACTTC.

CDR3 residues: CASSVGSGGGGTYEQYF. CDR3 sequence (DNA): TGTGCCAGCAGCGTAGGGAGTGGAGGGGGCGGAACTTACGAGCAGTACTTC. This sequence joins TRBV7-9 and TRBJ2-7, with D tentatively TRBD1 (7 bases). The CDR3 covers 17 residues. Germline-derived CDR1 and CDR2 are SEHNR and FQNEAQ (reference sequence). V lost 5 bases, J lost 4 bases, and 24 bases lay in between. Complete variable domain (other parts from reference TRBV7-9 and TRBJ2-7): DTGVSQNPRHKITKRGQNVTFRCDPISEHNRLYWYRQTLGQGPEFLTYFQNEAQLEKSRLLSDRFSAERPKGSFSTLEIQRTEQGDSAMYLCASSVGSGGGGTYEQYFGPGTRLTVT.

The V gene is TRBV30, the J gene TRBJ2-7; perhaps TRBD1 as D (5 bases). There are 13 residues in the CDR3. Trimming took 0 bases from V and 4 from J, leaving 10 bases between them. Germline lookup yields CDR1 GTSNPN and CDR2 SVGIG (reference sequence). The CDR3 reads CAWSVSQGYEQYF. The CDR3 DNA sequence: TGTGCCTGGAGTGTAAGTCAGGGTTACGAGCAGTACTTC.